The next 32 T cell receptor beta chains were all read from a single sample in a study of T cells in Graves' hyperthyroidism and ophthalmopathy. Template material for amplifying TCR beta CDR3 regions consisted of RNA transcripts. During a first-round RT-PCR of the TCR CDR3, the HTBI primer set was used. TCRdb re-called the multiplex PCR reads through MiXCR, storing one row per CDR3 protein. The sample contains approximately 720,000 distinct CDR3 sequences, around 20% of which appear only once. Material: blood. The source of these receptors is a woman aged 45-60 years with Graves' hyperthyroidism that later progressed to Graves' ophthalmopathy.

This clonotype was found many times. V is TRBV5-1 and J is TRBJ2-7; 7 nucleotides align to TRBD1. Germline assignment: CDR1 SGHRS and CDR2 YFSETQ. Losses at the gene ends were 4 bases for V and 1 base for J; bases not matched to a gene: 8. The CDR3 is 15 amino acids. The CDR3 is CASSEDRVGSYEQYF. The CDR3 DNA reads TGCGCCAGCAGCGAAGACAGGGTAGGGTCCTACGAGCAGTACTTC.

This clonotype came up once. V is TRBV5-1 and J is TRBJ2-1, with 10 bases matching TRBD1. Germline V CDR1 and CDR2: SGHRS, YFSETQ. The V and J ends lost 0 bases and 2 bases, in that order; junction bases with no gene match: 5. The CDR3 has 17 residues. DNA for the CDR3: TGCGCCAGCAGCTTGGACCTGACAGGGGGCCCCTACAATGAGCAGTTCTTC. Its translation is CASSLDLTGGPYNEQFF.

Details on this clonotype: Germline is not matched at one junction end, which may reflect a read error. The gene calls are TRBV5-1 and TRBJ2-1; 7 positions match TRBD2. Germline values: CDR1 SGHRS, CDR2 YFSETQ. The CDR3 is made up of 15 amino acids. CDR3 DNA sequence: TGCGCCAGCAGCTACTACCACCGGGACTACGATGAGCAGTTCTTC. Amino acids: CASSYYHRDYDEQFF. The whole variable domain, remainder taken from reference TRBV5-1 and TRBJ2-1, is KAGVTQTPRYLIKTRGQQVTLSCSPISGHRSVSWYQQTPGQGLQFLFEYFSETQRNKGNFPGRFSGRQFSNSRSEMNVSTLELGDSALYLCASSYYHRDYDEQFFGPGTRLTVL.

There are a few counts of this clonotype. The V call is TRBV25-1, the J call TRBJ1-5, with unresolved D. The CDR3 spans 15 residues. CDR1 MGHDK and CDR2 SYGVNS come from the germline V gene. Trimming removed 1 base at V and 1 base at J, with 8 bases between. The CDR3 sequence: CASSESGRSNQPQHF. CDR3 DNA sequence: TGTGCCAGCAGTGAATCCGGACGGAGCAATCAGCCCCAGCATTTT.

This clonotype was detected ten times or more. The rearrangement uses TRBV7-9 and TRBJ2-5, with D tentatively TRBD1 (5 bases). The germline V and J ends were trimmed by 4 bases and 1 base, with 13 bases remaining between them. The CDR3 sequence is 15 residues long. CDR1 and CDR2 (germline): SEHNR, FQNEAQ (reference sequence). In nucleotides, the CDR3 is TGTGCCAGCAGCTCCCTCGGACAAGGCCAAGAGACCCAGTACTTC. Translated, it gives CASSSLGQGQETQYF.

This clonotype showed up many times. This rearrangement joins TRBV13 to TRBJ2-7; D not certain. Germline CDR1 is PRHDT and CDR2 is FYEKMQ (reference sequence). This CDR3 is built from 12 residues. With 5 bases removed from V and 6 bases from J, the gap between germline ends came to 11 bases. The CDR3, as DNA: TGTGCCAGCAGCACCCGGACGGGCGAGCAGTACTTC. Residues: CASSTRTGEQYF.

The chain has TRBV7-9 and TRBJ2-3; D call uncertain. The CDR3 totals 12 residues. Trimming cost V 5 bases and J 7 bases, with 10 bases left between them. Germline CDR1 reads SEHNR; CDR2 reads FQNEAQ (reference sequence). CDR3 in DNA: TGTGCCAGCAGCCCCACAGTGTATACGCAGTATTTT. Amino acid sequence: CASSPTVYTQYF.

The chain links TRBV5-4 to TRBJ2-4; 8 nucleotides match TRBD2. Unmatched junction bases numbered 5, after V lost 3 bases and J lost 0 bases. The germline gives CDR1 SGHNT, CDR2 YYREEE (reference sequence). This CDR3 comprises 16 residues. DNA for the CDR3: TGTGCCAGCAGCTCGGGGGGGCCGGCAGCCAAAAACATTCAGTACTTC. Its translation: CASSSGGPAAKNIQYF. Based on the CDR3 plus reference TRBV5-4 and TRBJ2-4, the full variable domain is ETGVTQSPTHLIKTRGQQVTLRCSSQSGHNTVSWYQQALGQGPQFIFQYYREEENGRGNFPPRFSGLQFPNYSSELNVNALELDDSALYLCASSSGGPAAKNIQYFGAGTRLSVL.

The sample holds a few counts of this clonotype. In DNA, the CDR3 is TGCAGTGCTGAGATGAACAGGAAAAACACTGAAGCTTTCTTT. It yields the protein CSAEMNRKNTEAFF. V usage is TRBV20-1 and J usage is TRBJ1-1, with D maybe TRBD1 (5 bases). Germline V gene lookup returns CDR1 DFQATT and CDR2 SNEGSKA (reference sequence). CDR3 size: 14 residues. The ends were cut back, 5 bases at V and 2 bases at J, with 15 bases in the middle.

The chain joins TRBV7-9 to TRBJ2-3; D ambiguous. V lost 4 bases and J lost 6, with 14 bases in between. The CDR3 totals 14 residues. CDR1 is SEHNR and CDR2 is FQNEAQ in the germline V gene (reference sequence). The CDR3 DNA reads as TGTGCCAGCAGCTCTAAGACTGGGTCGGATACGCAGTATTTT. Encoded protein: CASSSKTGSDTQYF.

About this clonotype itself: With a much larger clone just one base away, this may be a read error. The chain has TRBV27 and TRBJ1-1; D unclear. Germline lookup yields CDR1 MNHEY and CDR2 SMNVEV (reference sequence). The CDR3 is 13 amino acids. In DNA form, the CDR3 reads TGTGCCAGCAGCGAAACAGTGAACACTGAAGCTCTCTTT. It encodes CASSETVNTEALF.

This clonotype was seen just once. The CDR3 bases are TGTGCCAGCGAAGGAGGGGTAGTGCGGGGCAATCAGCCCCAGCATTTT. As protein: CASEGGVVRGNQPQHF. The chain employs TRBV6-2 or TRBV6-3 and TRBJ1-5; maybe TRBD1 (5 bases). The CDR3 totals 16 residues. The V gene's germline CDR1 is MNHEY and CDR2 SVGEGT. Deletions cut 8 bases from V and 2 bases from J, with 19 bases between.

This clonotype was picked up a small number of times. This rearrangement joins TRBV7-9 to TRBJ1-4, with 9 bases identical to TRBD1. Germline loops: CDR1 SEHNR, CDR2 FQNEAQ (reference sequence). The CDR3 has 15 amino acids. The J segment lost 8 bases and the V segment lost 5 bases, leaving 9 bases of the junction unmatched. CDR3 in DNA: TGTGCCAGCAGCCCATGGGACAGGGCGGAAGAAAAACTGTTTTTT. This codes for CASSPWDRAEEKLFF. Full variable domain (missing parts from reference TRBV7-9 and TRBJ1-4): DTGVSQNPRHKITKRGQNVTFRCDPISEHNRLYWYRQTLGQGPEFLTYFQNEAQLEKSRLLSDRFSAERPKGSFSTLEIQRTEQGDSAMYLCASSPWDRAEEKLFFGSGTQLSVL.

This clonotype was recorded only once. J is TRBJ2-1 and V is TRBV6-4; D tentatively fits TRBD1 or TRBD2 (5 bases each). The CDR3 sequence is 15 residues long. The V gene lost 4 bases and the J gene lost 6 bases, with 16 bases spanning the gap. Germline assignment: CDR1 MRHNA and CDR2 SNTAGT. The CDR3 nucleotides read TGTGCCAGCAGTGCAGAGGGGCCAGGGCCCAATGAGCAGTTCTTC. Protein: CASSAEGPGPNEQFF.

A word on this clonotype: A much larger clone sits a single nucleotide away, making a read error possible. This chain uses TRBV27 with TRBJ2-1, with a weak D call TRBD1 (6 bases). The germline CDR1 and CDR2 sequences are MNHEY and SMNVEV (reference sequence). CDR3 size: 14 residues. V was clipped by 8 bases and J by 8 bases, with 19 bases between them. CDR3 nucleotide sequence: TGTGCCAGCTGGGGGACAACGGATGACGATGAGCAGTTCTTC. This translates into CASWGTTDDDEQFF.

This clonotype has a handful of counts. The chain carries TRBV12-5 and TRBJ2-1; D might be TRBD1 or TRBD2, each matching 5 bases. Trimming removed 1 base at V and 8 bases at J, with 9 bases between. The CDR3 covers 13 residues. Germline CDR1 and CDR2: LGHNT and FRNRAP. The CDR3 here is CASGLDGAHEQFF. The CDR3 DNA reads TGTGCTAGTGGTTTGGACGGGGCGCATGAGCAGTTCTTC.

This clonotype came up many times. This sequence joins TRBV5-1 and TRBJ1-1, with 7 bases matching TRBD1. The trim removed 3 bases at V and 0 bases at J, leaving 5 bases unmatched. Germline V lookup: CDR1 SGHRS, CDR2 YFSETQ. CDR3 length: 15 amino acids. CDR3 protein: CASSWDSPMNTEAFF. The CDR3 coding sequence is TGCGCCAGCAGCTGGGACAGCCCAATGAACACTGAAGCTTTCTTT.

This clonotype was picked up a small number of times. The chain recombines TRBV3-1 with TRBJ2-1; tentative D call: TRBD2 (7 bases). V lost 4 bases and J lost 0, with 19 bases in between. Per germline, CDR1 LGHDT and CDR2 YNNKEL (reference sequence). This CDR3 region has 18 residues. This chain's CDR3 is CASSRQGGAGASYNEQFF. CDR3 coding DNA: TGTGCCAGCAGCCGCCAAGGTGGGGCGGGGGCCTCCTACAATGAGCAGTTCTTC.

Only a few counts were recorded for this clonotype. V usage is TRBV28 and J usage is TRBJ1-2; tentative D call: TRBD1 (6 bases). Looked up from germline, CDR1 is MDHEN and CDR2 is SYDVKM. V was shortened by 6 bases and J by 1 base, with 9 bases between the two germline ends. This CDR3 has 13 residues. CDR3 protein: CASRWTDNYGYTF. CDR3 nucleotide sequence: TGTGCCAGCAGGTGGACAGATAACTATGGCTACACCTTC.

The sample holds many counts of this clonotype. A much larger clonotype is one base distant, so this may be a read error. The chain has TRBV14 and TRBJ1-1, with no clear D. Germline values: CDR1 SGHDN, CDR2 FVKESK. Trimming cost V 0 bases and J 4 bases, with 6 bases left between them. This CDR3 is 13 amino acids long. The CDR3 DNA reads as TGTGCCAGCAGCCAAGAGGTGGGCACTGAAGCTTTCTTT. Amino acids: CASSQEVGTEAFF.

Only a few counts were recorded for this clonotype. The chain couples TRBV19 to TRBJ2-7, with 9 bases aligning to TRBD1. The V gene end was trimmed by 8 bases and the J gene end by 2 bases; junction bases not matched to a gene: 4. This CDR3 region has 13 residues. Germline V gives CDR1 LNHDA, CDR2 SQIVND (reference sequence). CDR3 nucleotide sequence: TGTGCCAGTCGGGACAGGGAAACCTACGAGCAGTACTTC. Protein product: CASRDRETYEQYF.

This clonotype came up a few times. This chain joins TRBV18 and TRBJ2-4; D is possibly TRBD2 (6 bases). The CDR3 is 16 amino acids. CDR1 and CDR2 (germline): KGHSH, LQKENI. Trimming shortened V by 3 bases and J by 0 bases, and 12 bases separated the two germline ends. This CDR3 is CASSPRPGVAKNIQYF. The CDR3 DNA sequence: TGTGCCAGCTCACCGCGTCCGGGAGTAGCCAAAAACATTCAGTACTTC.

The chain's CDR3 is CAISIIDRDPLTDTQYF. Written as DNA, the CDR3 is TGTGCCATCAGTATAATTGACCGGGACCCGCTCACAGATACGCAGTATTTT. V and J are TRBV10-3 and TRBJ2-3; possibly TRBD1 or TRBD2 for D (5 bases each). Trimming stripped 5 bases from V and 2 bases from J, with 20 bases between. The CDR3 loop spans 17 amino acids. Germline CDR1 reads ENHRY; CDR2 reads SYGVKD.

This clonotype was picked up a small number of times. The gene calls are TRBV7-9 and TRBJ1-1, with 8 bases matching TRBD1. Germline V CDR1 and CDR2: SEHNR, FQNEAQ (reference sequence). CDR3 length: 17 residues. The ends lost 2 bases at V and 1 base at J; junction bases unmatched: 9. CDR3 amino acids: CASSLIEQGVRNTEAFF. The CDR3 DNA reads TGTGCCAGCAGCTTAATCGAACAGGGGGTGAGGAACACTGAAGCTTTCTTT.

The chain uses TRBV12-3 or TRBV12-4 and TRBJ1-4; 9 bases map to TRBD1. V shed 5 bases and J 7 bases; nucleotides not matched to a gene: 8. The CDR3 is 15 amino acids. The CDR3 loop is CASSQSGTGFEKLFF. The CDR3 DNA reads TGTGCCAGCAGTCAGTCCGGGACAGGGTTTGAAAAACTGTTTTTT.

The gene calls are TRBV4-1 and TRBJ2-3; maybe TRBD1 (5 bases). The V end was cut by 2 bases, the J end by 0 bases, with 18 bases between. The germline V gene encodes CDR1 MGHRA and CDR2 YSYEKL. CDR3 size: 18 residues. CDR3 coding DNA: TGCGCCAGCAGCCAAACCTTTGGGCGGACATCTAGCACAGATACGCAGTATTTT. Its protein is CASSQTFGRTSSTDTQYF.

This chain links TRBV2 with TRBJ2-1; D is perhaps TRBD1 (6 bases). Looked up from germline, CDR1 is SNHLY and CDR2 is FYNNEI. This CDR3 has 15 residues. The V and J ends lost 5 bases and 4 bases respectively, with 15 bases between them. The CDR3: CASSPRRTDYNEQFF. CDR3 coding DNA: TGTGCCAGCAGTCCGCGGCGGACAGATTACAATGAGCAGTTCTTC.

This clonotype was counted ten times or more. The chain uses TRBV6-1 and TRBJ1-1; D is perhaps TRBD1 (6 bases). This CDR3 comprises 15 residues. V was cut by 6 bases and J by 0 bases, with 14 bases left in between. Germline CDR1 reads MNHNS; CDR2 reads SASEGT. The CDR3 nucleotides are TGTGCCAGCAGGGTATGGACAGACATGAACACTGAAGCTTTCTTT. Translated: CASRVWTDMNTEAFF.

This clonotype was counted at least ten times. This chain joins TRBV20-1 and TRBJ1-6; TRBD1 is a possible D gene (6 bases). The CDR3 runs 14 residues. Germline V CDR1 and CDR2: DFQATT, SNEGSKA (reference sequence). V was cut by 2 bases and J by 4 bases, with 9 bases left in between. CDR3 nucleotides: TGCAGTGCTAGACCGGGGGCGTATAATTCACCCCTCCACTTT. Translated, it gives CSARPGAYNSPLHF.

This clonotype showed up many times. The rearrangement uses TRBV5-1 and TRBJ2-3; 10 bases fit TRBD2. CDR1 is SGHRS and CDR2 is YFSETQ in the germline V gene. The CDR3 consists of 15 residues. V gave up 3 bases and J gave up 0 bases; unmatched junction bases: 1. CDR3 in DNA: TGCGCCAGCAGCTCACTAGCGGGGAGCACAGATACGCAGTATTTT. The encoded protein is CASSSLAGSTDTQYF.

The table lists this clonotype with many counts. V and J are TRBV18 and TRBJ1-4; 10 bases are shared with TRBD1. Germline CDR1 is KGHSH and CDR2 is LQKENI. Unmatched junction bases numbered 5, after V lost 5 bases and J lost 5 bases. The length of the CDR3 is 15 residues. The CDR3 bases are TGTGCCAGCTCAGACCGGGACAGGGGAAATGAAAAACTGTTTTTT. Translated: CASSDRDRGNEKLFF. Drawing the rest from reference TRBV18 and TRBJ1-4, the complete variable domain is NAGVMQNPRHLVRRRGQEARLRCSPMKGHSHVYWYRQLPEEGLKFMVYLQKENIIDESGMPKERFSAEFPKEGPSILRIQQVVRGDSAAYFCASSDRDRGNEKLFFGSGTQLSVL.

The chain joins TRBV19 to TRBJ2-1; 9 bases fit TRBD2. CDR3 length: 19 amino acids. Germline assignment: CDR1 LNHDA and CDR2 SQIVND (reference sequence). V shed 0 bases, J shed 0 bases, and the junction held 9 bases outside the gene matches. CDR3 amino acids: CASSIDPDSGGSSYNEQFF. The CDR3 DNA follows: TGTGCCAGTAGTATAGATCCGGATAGCGGGGGAAGCTCCTACAATGAGCAGTTCTTC.